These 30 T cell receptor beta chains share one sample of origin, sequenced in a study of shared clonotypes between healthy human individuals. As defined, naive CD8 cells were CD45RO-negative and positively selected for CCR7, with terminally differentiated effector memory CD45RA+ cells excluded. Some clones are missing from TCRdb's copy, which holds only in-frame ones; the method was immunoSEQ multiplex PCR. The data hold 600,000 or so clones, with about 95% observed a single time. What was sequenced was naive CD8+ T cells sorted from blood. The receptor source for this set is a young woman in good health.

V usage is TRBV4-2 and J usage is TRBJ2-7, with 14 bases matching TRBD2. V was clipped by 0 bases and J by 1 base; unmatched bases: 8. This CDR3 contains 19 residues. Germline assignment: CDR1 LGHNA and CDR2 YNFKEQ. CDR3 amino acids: CASSQEGLAGDKRSYEQYF. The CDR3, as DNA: TGTGCCAGCAGCCAAGAGGGACTAGCGGGAGATAAGAGGTCCTACGAGCAGTACTTC.

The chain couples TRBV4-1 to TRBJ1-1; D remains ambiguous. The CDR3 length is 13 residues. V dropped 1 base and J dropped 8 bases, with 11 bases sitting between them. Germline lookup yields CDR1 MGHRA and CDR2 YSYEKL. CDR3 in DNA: TGCGCCAGCAGCCAAGGGACTAAATTGGAAGCTTTCTTT. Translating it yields CASSQGTKLEAFF.

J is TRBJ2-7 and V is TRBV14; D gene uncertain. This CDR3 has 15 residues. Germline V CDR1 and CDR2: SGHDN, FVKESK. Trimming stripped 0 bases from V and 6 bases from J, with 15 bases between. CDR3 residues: CASSQDGLGWAEQYF. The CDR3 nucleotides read TGTGCCAGCAGCCAAGATGGGCTAGGTTGGGCCGAGCAGTACTTC.

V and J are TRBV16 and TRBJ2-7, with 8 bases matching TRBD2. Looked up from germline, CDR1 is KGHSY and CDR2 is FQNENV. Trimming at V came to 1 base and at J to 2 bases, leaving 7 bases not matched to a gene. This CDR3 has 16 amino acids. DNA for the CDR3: TGTGCCAGCAGCCAATTCCGCGGGGGGCAGACCTACGAGCAGTACTTC. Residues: CASSQFRGGQTYEQYF.

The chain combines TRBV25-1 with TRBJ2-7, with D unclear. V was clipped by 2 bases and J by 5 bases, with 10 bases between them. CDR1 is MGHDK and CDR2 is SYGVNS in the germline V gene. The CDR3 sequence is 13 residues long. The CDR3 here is CASSERVRHEQYF. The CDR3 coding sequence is TGTGCCAGCAGTGAAAGGGTACGGCACGAGCAGTACTTC.

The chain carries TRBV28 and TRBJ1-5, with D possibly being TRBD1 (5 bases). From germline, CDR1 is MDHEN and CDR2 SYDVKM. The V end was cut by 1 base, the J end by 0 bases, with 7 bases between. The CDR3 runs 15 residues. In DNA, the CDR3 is TGTGCCAGCAGTTTATTAAGGGGTAGCAATCAGCCCCAGCATTTT. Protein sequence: CASSLLRGSNQPQHF.

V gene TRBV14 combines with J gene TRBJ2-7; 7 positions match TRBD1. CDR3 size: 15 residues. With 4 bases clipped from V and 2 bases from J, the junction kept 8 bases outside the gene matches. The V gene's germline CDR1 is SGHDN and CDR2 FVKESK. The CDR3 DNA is TGTGCCAGCAGCCGAAACAGGGGCCCCCCCTACGAGCAGTACTTC. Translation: CASSRNRGPPYEQYF.

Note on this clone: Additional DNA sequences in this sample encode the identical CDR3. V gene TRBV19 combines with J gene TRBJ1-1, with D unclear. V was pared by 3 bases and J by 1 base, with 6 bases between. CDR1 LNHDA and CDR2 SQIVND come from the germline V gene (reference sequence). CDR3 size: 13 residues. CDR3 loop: CASSITENTEAFF. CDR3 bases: TGTGCCAGTAGTATTACAGAGAACACTGAAGCTTTCTTT.

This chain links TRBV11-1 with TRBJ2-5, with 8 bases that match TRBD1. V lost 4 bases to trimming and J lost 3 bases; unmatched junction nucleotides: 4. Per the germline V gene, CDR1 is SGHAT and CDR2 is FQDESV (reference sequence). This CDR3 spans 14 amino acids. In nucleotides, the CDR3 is TGTGCCAGCAGCTACACAGGGGGGAAAGAGACCCAGTACTTC. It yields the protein CASSYTGGKETQYF.

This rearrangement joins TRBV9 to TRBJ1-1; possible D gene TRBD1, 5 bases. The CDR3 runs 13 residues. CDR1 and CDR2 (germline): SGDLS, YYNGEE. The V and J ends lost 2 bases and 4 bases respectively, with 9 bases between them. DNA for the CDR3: TGTGCCAGCAGCGTTGGGGCTCCCACTGAAGCTTTCTTT. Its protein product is CASSVGAPTEAFF.

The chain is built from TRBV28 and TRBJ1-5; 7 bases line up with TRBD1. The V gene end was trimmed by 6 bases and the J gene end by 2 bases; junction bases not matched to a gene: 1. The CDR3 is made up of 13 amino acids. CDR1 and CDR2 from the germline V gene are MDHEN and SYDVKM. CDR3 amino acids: CASRTGRNQPQHF. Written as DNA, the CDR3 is TGTGCCAGCAGGACAGGGCGCAATCAGCCCCAGCATTTT.

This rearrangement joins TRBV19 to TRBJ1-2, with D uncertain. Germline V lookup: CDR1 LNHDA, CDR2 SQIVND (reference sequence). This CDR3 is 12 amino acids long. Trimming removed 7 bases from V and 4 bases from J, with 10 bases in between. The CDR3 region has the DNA TGTGCCAGTACCCCTGACGCCTATGGCTACACCTTC. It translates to CASTPDAYGYTF.

CDR3 nucleotide sequence: TGTGCCAGCAGTCCCCGAGAATCAGGTGGTCAAGAGACCCAGTACTTC. It yields the protein CASSPRESGGQETQYF. V usage is TRBV28 and J usage is TRBJ2-5; D is uncertain. V was cut by 5 bases and J by 2 bases, with 18 bases left in between. Germline V gene lookup returns CDR1 MDHEN and CDR2 SYDVKM. There are 16 residues in the CDR3.

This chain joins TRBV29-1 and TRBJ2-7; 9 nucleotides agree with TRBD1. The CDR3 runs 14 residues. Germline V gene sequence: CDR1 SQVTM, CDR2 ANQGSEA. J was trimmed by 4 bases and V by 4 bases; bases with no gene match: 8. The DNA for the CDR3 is TGCAGCGTTGTGGGGACAGGGTTAGGGTACGAGCAGTACTTC. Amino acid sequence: CSVVGTGLGYEQYF.

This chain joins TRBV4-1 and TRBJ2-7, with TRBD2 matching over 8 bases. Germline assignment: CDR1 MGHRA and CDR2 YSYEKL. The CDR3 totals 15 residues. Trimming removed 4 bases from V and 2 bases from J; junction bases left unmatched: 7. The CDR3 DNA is TGCGCCAGCAGCCCCTTAACTAGCGGAGCCTACGAGCAGTACTTC. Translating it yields CASSPLTSGAYEQYF.

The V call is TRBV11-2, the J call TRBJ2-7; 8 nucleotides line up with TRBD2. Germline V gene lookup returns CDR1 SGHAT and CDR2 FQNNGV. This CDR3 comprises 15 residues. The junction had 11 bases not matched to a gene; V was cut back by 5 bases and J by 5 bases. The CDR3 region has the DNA TGTGCCAGCAGCCCCAAGCGGGAGCTTTTCCACGAGCAGTACTTC. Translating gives CASSPKRELFHEQYF.

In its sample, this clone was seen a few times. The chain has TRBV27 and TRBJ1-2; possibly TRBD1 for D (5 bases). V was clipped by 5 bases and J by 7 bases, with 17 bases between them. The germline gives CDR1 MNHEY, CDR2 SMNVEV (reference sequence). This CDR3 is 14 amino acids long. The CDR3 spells CASSPGLGEGGYTF. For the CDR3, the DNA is TGTGCCAGCAGTCCCGGGTTGGGGGAGGGTGGCTACACCTTC.

Here the CDR3 reads CASSSGRRETQYF. The CDR3 bases are TGTGCCAGTAGTAGTGGACGGAGAGAGACCCAGTACTTC. The genes are TRBV19 and TRBJ2-5; D unresolved. CDR1 and CDR2 from the germline V gene are LNHDA and SQIVND (reference sequence). This CDR3 contains 13 residues. Between the trimmed V and J ends, which lost 4 bases and 4 bases, there was a span of 10 bases.

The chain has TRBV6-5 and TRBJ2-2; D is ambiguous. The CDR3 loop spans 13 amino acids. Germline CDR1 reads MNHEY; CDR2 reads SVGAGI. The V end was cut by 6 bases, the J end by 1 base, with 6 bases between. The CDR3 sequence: CASRSGNTGELFF. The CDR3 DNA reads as TGTGCCAGCAGGTCTGGGAACACCGGGGAGCTGTTTTTT.

CDR3 loop: CASSFNSAEQYF. The CDR3 DNA sequence: TGTGCCAGCAGCTTTAATTCCGCAGAGCAGTACTTC. The V gene is TRBV7-9, the J gene TRBJ2-7; D is unclear. The CDR3 totals 12 residues. Germline CDR1 reads SEHNR; CDR2 reads FQNEAQ (reference sequence). V was cut by 3 bases and J by 7 bases, with 10 bases left in between.

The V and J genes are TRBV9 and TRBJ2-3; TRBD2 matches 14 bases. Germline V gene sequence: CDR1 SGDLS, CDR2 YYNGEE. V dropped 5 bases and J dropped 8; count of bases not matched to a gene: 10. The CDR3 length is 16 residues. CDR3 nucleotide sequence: TGTGCCAGCAGTCAGACTAGCGGGAGGGCCGGAGTTACGCAGTATTTT. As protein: CASSQTSGRAGVTQYF. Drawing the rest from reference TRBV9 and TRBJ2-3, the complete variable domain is DSGVTQTPKHLITATGQRVTLRCSPRSGDLSVYWYQQSLDQGLQFLIQYYNGEERAKGNILERFSAQQFPDLHSELNLSSLELGDSALYFCASSQTSGRAGVTQYFGPGTRLTVL.

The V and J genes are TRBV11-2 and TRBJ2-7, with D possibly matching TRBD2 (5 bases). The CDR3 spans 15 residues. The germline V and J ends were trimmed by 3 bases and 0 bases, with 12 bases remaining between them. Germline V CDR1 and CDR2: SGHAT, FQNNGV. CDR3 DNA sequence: TGTGCCAGCAGCTTTGGACTGGAGAGCTCCTACGAGCAGTACTTC. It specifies CASSFGLESSYEQYF.

Here the CDR3 DNA reads TGTGCCAGCAGATCGGGATTACTCAACTATGGCTACACCTTC. Its translation: CASRSGLLNYGYTF. The chain employs TRBV2 and TRBJ1-2; D gene ambiguous. V shed 6 bases and J shed 2 bases, with 13 bases lying between them. This CDR3 is 14 amino acids long. CDR1 and CDR2 from the germline V gene are SNHLY and FYNNEI.

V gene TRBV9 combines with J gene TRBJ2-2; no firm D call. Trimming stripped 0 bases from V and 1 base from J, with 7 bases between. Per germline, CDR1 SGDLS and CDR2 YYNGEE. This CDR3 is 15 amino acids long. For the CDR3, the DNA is TGTGCCAGCAGCGTAGCTCAAAGGAACACCGGGGAGCTGTTTTTT. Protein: CASSVAQRNTGELFF.

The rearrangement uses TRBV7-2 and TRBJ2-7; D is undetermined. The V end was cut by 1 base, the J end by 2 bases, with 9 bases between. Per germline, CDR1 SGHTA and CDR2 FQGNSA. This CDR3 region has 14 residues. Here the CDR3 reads CASSLEPGAYEQYF. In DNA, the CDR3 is TGTGCCAGCAGCTTAGAACCAGGCGCCTACGAGCAGTACTTC. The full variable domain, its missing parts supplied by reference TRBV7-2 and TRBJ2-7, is GAGVSQSPSNKVTEKGKDVELRCDPISGHTALYWYRQSLGQGLEFLIYFQGNSAPDKSGLPSDRFSAERTGGSVSTLTIQRTQQEDSAVYLCASSLEPGAYEQYFGPGTRLTVT.

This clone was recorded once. The CDR3 sequence is CASSLPHTTYEQYF. CDR3 nucleotide sequence: TGTGCCAGCAGTCTCCCACATACTACCTACGAGCAGTACTTC. The V gene is TRBV28, the J gene TRBJ2-7; no clear D. There are 14 residues in the CDR3. The V end lost 5 bases, the J end lost 2 bases, and 13 bases lay between the germline ends. Looked up from germline, CDR1 is MDHEN and CDR2 is SYDVKM. Using reference TRBV28 and TRBJ2-7 for the parts outside the CDR3, the full variable domain is DVKVTQSSRYLVKRTGEKVFLECVQDMDHENMFWYRQDPGLGLRLIYFSYDVKMKEKGDIPEGYSVSREKKERFSLILESASTNQTSMYLCASSLPHTTYEQYFGPGTRLTVT.

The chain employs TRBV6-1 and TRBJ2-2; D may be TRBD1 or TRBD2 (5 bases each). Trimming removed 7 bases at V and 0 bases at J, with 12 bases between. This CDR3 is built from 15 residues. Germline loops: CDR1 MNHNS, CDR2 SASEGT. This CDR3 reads CASKTGTPNTGELFF. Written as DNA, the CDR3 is TGTGCCAGCAAAACCGGGACCCCGAACACCGGGGAGCTGTTTTTT.

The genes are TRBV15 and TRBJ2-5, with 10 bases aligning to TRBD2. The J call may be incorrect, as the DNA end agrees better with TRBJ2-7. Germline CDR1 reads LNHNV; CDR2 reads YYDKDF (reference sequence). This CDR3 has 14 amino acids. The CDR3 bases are TGTGCCACCAGTCGCCCGGGACTAGCGTTCGAGCAGTACTTC. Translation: CATSRPGLAFEQYF.

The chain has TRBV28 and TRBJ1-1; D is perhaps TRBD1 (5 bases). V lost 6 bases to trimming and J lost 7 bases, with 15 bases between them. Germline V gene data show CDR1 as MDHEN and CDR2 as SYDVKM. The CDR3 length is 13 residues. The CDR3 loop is CASSPGPGGEAFF. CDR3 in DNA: TGTGCCAGCAGCCCGGGCCCCGGGGGTGAAGCTTTCTTT.

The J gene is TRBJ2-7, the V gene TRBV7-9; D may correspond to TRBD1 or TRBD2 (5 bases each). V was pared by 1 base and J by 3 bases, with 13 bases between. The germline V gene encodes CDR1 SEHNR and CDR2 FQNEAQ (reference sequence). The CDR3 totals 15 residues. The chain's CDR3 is CASSLEGTHGYEQYF. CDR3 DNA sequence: TGTGCCAGCAGCTTAGAGGGGACCCATGGCTACGAGCAGTACTTC.